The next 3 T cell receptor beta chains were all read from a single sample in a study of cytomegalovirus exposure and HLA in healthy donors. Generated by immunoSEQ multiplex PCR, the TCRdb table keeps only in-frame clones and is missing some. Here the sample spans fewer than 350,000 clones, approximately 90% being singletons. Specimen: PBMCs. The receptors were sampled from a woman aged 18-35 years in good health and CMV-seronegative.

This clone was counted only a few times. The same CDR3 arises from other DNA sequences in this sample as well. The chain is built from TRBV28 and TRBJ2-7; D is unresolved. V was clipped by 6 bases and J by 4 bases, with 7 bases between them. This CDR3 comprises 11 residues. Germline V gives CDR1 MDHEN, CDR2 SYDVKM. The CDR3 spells CASSNTYEQYF. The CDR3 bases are TGTGCCAGCAGCAACACATACGAGCAGTACTTC.

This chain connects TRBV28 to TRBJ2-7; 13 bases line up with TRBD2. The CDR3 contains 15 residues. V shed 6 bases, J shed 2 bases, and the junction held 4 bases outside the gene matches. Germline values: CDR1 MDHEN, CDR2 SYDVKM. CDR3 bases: TGTGCCAGCAGGCCCACTAGCGGGAGGGCCTACGAGCAGTACTTC. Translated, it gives CASRPTSGRAYEQYF.

The CDR3 spells CASSGKGRGAGKETQYF. The CDR3 bases are TGTGCCAGCAGTGGCAAGGGTCGGGGGGCTGGAAAAGAGACCCAGTACTTC. This sequence joins TRBV25-1 and TRBJ2-5; tentative D call: TRBD2 (7 bases). The V gene lost 4 bases and the J gene lost 3 bases, with 21 bases spanning the gap. Germline V gene sequence: CDR1 MGHDK, CDR2 SYGVNS. The CDR3 runs to 17 residues.